This T cell receptor beta chain is drawn from a study of regulatory T cells in long-lasting Graves disease. Construction of the TCR beta libraries employed iRepertoire HTBI primers in conjunction with Arm-PCR of CDR3 regions. Original methodology: About 62 TRBV and some 14 TRBJ segments were identified across samples. TCRdb redid the calling of the multiplex PCR reads with MiXCR, one entry per CDR3 protein. The authors' filters were not applied to this entry. The profile covers 420,000 or so distinct CDR3 sequences, with around 17% appearing a single time and about 25% taken by the ten largest. Unmatched junction bases numbered 3, after V lost 2 bases and J lost 1 base. Per the germline V gene, CDR1 is GTSNPN and CDR2 is SVGIG (reference sequence). This CDR3 is 15 amino acids long. This clonotype was counted ten times or more. The sample's time point: newly diagnosed GD, antithyroid drugs for less than 3 months. Construction of the TCR library relied on RNA isolated from PBMCs. The patients were drawn from one endocrinology department in Xi'an, China.

These same records also appear under a second study, on T cells in Graves' hyperthyroidism and ophthalmopathy. That paper notes: Using the HTBI primer set, a first-round RT-PCR was run on the TCR CDR3. In simple terms, a model built on 13 V-J features told ophthalmopathy apart from stable hyperthyroidism.

This TCR came from a woman between 18 and 29 years old with Graves disease. This chain uses TRBV30 with TRBJ2-4; TRBD2 matches 9 bases. Sequencing was performed on peripheral blood mononuclear cells (PBMCs), taken at new diagnosis, from a patient treated with antithyroid drugs. Written as DNA, the CDR3 is TGTGCCTGGAGTCCCGGACTAGCGGCCAAAAACATTCAGTACTTC. It codes for CAWSPGLAAKNIQYF.